The present entry profiles one TCR beta chain with its context. The data originate from a study of T cell changes during pregnancy in multiple sclerosis. Trimming pared 0 bases from V and 4 bases from J, leaving 9 bases between. The germline gives CDR1 SNHLY, CDR2 FYNNEI. The CDR3 extends over 14 amino acids. Assay used: immunoSEQ multiplex PCR; TCRdb lists only in-frame clones, some missing. The table has about 44,000 clones, 92% seen once. This receptor was obtained from a female donor with multiple sclerosis, enrolled in a pregnancy study. The specimen was peripheral blood. The chain carries TRBV2 and TRBJ1-2, with D uncertain. CDR3 residues: CASSEAYSLYGYTF. The CDR3 nucleotides read TGTGCCAGCAGTGAAGCTTACAGCCTCTATGGCTACACCTTC.